The 13 T cell receptor beta chains presented below share a single source sample, sequenced in a study of cytomegalovirus exposure and HLA in healthy donors. Primers: 60 Vbeta forward and 13 Jbeta reverse. Clones were sequenced by immunoSEQ multiplex PCR, and TCRdb holds only the in-frame ones, with some missing. Among over 130,000 clones, 88% were seen once, and the ten largest hold 0.51%. Input material: PBMCs. All receptors come from a woman aged 40 to 50 in good health and CMV-seronegative.

This clone occurred once. The chain joins TRBV30 to TRBJ2-1; D ambiguous. V shed 0 bases and J shed 8 bases, with 14 bases lying between them. Per germline, CDR1 GTSNPN and CDR2 SVGIG (reference sequence). The CDR3 is made up of 14 amino acids. In DNA form, the CDR3 reads TGTGCCTGGAGTGTACTACGCGGCTCGCATGAGCAGTTCTTC. Protein sequence: CAWSVLRGSHEQFF.

This clone was observed a few times. The chain joins TRBV7-9 to TRBJ2-7; 12 positions match TRBD2. Germline V gene lookup returns CDR1 SEHNR and CDR2 FQNEAQ (reference sequence). V dropped 5 bases and J dropped 4; count of bases not matched to a gene: 3. The CDR3 is 14 residues long. This CDR3 is CASSKTSGRYEQYF. Written as DNA, the CDR3 is TGTGCCAGCAGCAAGACTAGCGGGAGATACGAGCAGTACTTC.

The V gene is TRBV5-6, the J gene TRBJ2-7, with a possible D match to TRBD1 (6 bases). V shed 0 bases and J shed 5 bases, with 9 bases lying between them. Looked up from germline, CDR1 is SGHDT and CDR2 is YYEEEE. This CDR3 has 13 amino acids. The DNA of the CDR3 is TGTGCCAGCAGCTTGGCAGGGGACCACGAGCAGTACTTC. Translation gives CASSLAGDHEQYF.

As concerns this clone: Germline is not matched at one junction end, which may reflect a read error. The chain uses TRBV7-9 and TRBJ1-5; TRBD1 is a possible D gene (6 bases). Germline lookup yields CDR1 SEHNR and CDR2 FQNEAQ (reference sequence). The CDR3 consists of 14 residues. The CDR3 coding sequence is TGTTCCAGCAGCGTACAGGGATCAGGTCAGCCCCAGCATTTT. This sequence encodes CSSSVQGSGQPQHF.

The V and J genes are TRBV29-1 and TRBJ2-3, with TRBD1 matching over 10 bases. The CDR3 consists of 14 residues. J was trimmed by 1 base and V by 6 bases; bases with no gene match: 4. The germline CDR1 and CDR2 sequences are SQVTM and ANQGSEA. The CDR3 coding sequence is TGCAGCGTAGGTGGGACAGGGGGCACAGATACGCAGTATTTT. Protein sequence: CSVGGTGGTDTQYF.

The gene calls are TRBV5-6 and TRBJ2-7; 12 nucleotides match TRBD2. The CDR3 spans 15 residues. Per the germline V gene, CDR1 is SGHDT and CDR2 is YYEEEE. V was pared by 4 bases and J by 2 bases, with 4 bases of the junction left unmatched. CDR3 DNA: TGTGCCAGCAGCCTAGCGGGAGGGTCCCCCTACGAGCAGTACTTC. This sequence encodes CASSLAGGSPYEQYF.

This CDR3 is CASSEGGVQPQHF. For the CDR3, the DNA is TGTGCCAGCAGTGAAGGCGGTGTGCAGCCCCAGCATTTT. V gene TRBV6-1 combines with J gene TRBJ1-5; D remains ambiguous. V gave up 1 base and J gave up 7 bases, with 8 bases separating them. The germline V gene has CDR1 MNHNS and CDR2 SASEGT. The CDR3 is made up of 13 amino acids.

This chain connects TRBV7-9 to TRBJ2-5; 7 nucleotides agree with TRBD2. The CDR3 has 16 amino acids. Unmatched junction bases numbered 10, after V lost 1 base and J lost 5 bases. Germline CDR1 is SEHNR and CDR2 is FQNEAQ (reference sequence). The CDR3 loop is CASSLGGLAGRETQYF. In DNA, the CDR3 is TGTGCCAGCAGCTTAGGAGGTCTTGCCGGGAGGGAGACCCAGTACTTC.

This sequence joins TRBV10-1 and TRBJ2-7, with 8 bases aligning to TRBD2. The trim removed 6 bases at V and 6 bases at J, leaving 7 bases unmatched. The CDR3 has 13 amino acids. Germline-derived CDR1 and CDR2 are WNHNN and SYGVQD (reference sequence). Here the CDR3 reads CASRAGEAGEQYF. The CDR3 coding sequence is TGCGCCAGCAGAGCGGGAGAGGCGGGCGAGCAGTACTTC.

V and J are TRBV29-1 and TRBJ2-5; TRBD2 matches at 9 bases. V trimming: 0 bases; J trimming: 4 bases; junction bases outside the gene matches: 3. The CDR3 consists of 14 residues. CDR1 is SQVTM and CDR2 is ANQGSEA in the germline V gene. Written as DNA, the CDR3 is TGCAGCGTTGAAGATGCGGGAGGGAGAGAGACCCAGTACTTC. This gives the protein CSVEDAGGRETQYF.

The genes are TRBV28 and TRBJ1-5, with 7 bases aligning to TRBD1. The V gene end was trimmed by 1 base and the J gene end by 8 bases; junction bases not matched to a gene: 8. Germline V gene data show CDR1 as MDHEN and CDR2 as SYDVKM. The length of the CDR3 is 15 residues. CDR3 nucleotides: TGTGCCAGCAGTTTATCAGTCAGGGGGAGTAAGCCCCAGCATTTT. It translates to CASSLSVRGSKPQHF.

The chain couples TRBV29-1 to TRBJ2-3; 7 bases are a match to TRBD2. This CDR3 spans 13 amino acids. V was pared by 4 bases and J by 2 bases, with 3 bases of the junction left unmatched. The germline gives CDR1 SQVTM, CDR2 ANQGSEA. The CDR3 region is CSVGDYSTDTQYF. The CDR3 nucleotides are TGCAGCGTTGGGGACTACTCCACAGATACGCAGTATTTT.

A single count supports this clone. The chain couples TRBV7-9 to TRBJ2-7; 7 bases map to TRBD2. This CDR3 contains 14 residues. In germline, CDR1 is SEHNR, CDR2 FQNEAQ (reference sequence). Trimming removed 2 bases from V and 2 bases from J; junction bases left unmatched: 3. DNA of the CDR3: TGTGCCAGCAGCTTACAGGGAGGGGCCTACGAGCAGTACTTC. Protein: CASSLQGGAYEQYF.